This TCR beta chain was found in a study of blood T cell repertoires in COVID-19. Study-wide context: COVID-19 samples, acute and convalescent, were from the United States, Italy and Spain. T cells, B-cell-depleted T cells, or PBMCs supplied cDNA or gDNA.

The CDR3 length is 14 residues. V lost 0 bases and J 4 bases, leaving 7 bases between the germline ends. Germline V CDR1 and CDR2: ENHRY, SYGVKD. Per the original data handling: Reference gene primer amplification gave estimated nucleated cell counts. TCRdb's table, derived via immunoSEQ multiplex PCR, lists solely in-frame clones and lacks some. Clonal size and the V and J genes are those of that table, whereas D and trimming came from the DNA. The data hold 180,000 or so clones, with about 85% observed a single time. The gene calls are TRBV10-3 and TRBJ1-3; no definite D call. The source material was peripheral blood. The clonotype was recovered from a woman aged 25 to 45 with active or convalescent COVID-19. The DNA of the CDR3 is TGTGCCATCAGTGAGTCGACGGGAGGAAACACCATATATTTT. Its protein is CAISESTGGNTIYF.